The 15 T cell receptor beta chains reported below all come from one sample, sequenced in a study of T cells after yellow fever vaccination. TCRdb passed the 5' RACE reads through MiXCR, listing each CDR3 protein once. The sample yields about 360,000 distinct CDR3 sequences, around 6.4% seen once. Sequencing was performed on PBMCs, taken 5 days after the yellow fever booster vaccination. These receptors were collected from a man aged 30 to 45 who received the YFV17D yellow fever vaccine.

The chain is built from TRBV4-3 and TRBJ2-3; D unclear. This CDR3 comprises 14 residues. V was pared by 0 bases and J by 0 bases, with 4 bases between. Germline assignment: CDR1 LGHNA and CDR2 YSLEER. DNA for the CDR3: TGCGCCAGCAGCCAAGAAGAGAGCACAGATACGCAGTATTTT. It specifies CASSQEESTDTQYF.

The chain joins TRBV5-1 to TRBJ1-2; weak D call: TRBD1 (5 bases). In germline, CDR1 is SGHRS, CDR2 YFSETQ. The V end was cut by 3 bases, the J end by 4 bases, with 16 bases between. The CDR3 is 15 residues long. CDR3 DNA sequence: TGCGCCAGCAGCTCCAACCCCAGGGAGAGCTATGGCTACACCTTC. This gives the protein CASSSNPRESYGYTF. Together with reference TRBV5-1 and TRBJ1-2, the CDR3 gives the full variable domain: KAGVTQTPRYLIKTRGQQVTLSCSPISGHRSVSWYQQTPGQGLQFLFEYFSETQRNKGNFPGRFSGRQFSNSRSEMNVSTLELGDSALYLCASSSNPRESYGYTFGSGTRLTVV.

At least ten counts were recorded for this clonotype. The CDR3 sequence is CASGSYNEQFF. The CDR3, as DNA: TGTGCCAGCGGGAGCTACAATGAGCAGTTCTTC. The V call is TRBV5-6, the J call TRBJ2-1; D may be TRBD2 (5 bases). CDR1 is SGHDT and CDR2 is YYEEEE in the germline V gene. The CDR3 is 11 residues long. V dropped 7 bases and J dropped 3 bases, with 5 bases sitting between them.

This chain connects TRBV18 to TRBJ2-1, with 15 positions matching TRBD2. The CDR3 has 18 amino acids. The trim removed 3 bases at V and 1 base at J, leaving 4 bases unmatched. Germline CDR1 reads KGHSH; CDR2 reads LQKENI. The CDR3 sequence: CASSPRTSGRVSYNEQFF. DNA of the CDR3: TGTGCCAGCTCACCGAGGACTAGCGGGAGGGTGTCCTACAATGAGCAGTTCTTC. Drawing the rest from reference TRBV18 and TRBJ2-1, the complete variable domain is NAGVMQNPRHLVRRRGQEARLRCSPMKGHSHVYWYRQLPEEGLKFMVYLQKENIIDESGMPKERFSAEFPKEGPSILRIQQVVRGDSAAYFCASSPRTSGRVSYNEQFFGPGTRLTVL.

CDR3 nucleotide sequence: TGTGCCAGCAGCCCCGCGGGACAGGGGTACGAGCAGTACTTC. Residues: CASSPAGQGYEQYF. The chain is built from TRBV7-9 and TRBJ2-7; 10 bases agree with TRBD1. This CDR3 contains 14 residues. V lost 5 bases and J lost 4; bases outside the gene matches: 5. Germline V gene lookup returns CDR1 SEHNR and CDR2 FQNEAQ (reference sequence).

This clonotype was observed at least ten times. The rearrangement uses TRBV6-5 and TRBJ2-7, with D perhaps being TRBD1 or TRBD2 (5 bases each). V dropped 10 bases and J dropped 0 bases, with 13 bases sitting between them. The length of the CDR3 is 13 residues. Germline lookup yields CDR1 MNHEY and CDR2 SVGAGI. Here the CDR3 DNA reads TGTGCCACTCAGGGACCCAGCTCCTACGAGCAGTACTTC. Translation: CATQGPSSYEQYF.

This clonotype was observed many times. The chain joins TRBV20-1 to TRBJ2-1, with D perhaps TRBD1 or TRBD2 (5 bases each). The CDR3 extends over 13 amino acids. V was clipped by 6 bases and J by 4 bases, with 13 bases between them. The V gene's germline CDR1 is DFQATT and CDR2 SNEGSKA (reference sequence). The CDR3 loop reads CSARDGAYNEQFF. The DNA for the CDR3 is TGCAGTGCCAGGGACGGAGCTTACAATGAGCAGTTCTTC.

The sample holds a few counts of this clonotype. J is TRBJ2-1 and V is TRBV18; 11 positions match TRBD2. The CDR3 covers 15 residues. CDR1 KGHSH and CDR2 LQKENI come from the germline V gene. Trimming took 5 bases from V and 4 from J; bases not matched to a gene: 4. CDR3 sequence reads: CASSVGLAGYNEQFF. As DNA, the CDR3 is TGTGCCAGCTCAGTTGGACTAGCGGGTTACAATGAGCAGTTCTTC.

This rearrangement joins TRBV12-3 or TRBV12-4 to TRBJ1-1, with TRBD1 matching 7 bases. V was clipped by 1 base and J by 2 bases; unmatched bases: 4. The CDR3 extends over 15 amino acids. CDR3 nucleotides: TGTGCCAGCAGTTTAGGACAGGGCTTCAACACTGAAGCTTTCTTT. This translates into CASSLGQGFNTEAFF.

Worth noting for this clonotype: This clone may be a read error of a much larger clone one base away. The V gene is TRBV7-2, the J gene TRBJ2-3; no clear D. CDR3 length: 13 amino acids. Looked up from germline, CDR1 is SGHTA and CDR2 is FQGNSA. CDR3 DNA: TGTGCCAGCAACTTACTGCGCACAGATACGCAGTATTTT. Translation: CASNLLRTDTQYF.

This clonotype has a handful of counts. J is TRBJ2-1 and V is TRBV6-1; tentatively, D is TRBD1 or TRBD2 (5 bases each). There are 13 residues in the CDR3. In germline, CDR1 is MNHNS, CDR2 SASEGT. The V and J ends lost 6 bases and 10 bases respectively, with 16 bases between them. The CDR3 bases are TGTGCCAGCAGCCACCGTGAGGGGTTGGAGCAGTTCTTC. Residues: CASSHREGLEQFF.

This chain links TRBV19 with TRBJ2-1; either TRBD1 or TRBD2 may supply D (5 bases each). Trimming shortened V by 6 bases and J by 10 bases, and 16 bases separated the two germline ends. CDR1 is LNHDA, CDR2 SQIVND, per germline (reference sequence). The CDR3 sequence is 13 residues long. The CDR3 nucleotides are TGTGCCAGTAGCCGAGGGGACCCCCGGGAGCAGTTCTTC. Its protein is CASSRGDPREQFF.

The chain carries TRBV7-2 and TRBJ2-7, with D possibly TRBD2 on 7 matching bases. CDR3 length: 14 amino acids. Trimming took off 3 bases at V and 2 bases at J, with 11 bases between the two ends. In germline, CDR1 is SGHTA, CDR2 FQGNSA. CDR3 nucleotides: TGTGCCAGCAGCTTCGGGGGGCCCACCTACGAGCAGTACTTC. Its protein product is CASSFGGPTYEQYF.

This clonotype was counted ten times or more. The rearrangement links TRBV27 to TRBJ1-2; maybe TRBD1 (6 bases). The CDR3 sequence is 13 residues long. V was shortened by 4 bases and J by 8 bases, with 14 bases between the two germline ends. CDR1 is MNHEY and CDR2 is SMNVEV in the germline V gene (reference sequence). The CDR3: CASSSRGRWGYTF. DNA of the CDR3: TGTGCCAGCAGTTCTCGGGGGCGCTGGGGCTACACCTTC.

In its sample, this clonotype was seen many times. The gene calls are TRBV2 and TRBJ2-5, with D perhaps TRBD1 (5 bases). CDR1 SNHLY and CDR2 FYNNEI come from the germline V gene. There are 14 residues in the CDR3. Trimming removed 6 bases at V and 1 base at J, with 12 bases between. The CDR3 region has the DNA TGTGCCAGCAGAGCTTCAGGGCTCCAAGAGACCCAGTACTTC. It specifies CASRASGLQETQYF.